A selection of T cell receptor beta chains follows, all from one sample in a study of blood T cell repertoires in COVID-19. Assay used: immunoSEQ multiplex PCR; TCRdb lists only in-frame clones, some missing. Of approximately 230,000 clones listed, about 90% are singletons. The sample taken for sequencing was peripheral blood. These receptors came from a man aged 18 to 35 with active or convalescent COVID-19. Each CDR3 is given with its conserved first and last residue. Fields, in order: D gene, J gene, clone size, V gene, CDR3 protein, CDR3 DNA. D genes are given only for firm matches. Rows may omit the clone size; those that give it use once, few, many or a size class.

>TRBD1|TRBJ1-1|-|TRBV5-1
CASSLSGTGASEAFF
TGCGCCAGCAGCTTGTCCGGGACAGGGGCTTCTGAAGCTTTCTTT
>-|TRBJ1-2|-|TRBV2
CASGAQGYYGYTF
TGTGCCAGCGGGGCACAGGGATACTATGGCTACACCTTC
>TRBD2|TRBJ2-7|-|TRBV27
CASSYYAGEDYEQYF
TGTGCCAGCAGTTATTACGCGGGAGAGGACTACGAGCAGTACTTC
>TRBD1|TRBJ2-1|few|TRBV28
CASSLLSSWDRGVNEQFF
TGTGCCAGCAGTTTATTATCGTCCTGGGACAGGGGGGTCAATGAGCAGTTCTTC
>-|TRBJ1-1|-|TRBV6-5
CASSYGQNTEAFF
TGTGCCAGCAGTTACGGACAGAACACTGAAGCTTTCTTT
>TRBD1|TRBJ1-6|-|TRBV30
CAWSVTGVQFSYNSPLHF
TGTGCCTGGAGTGTAACAGGGGTCCAATTCTCCTATAATTCACCCCTCCACTTT
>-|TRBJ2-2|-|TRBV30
CARGTYNTGELFF
TGTGCCCGGGGGACTTACAACACCGGGGAGCTGTTTTTT
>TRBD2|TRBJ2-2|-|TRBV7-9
CASSLGLAGSNTGELFF
TGTGCCAGCAGCTTAGGACTAGCGGGGTCGAACACCGGGGAGCTGTTTTTT
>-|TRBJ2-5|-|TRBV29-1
CSVGDGLLNQETQYF
TGCAGCGTTGGTGATGGTTTACTGAACCAAGAGACCCAGTACTTC
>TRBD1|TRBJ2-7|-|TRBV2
CASSGGTGYHEQYF
TGTGCCAGCAGTGGCGGGACAGGGTACCACGAGCAGTACTTC
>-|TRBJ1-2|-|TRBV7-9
CASSPQGVYGYTF
TGTGCCAGCAGCCCACAGGGAGTCTATGGCTACACCTTC
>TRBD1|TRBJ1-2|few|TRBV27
CASSPLGGDYGYTF
TGTGCCAGCAGTCCGCTAGGGGGCGACTATGGCTACACCTTC
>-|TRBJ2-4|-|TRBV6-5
CASSYGQKNIQYF
TGTGCCAGCAGTTACGGACAGAAAAACATTCAGTACTTC
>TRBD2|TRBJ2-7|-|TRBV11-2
CASSLGTSLGEQYF
TGTGCCAGCAGCTTGGGGACTAGCTTAGGCGAGCAGTACTTC
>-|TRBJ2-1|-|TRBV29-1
CSVKETEQFF
TGCAGCGTCAAGGAGACCGAGCAGTTCTTC